This T cell receptor beta chain is drawn from a study of T cell repertoires in cytomegalovirus infection. CDR3 size: 14 residues. V gave up 0 bases and J gave up 3 bases, with 7 bases separating them. Germline V gene sequence: CDR1 KGHSH, CDR2 LQKENI. As to this clonotype: Its antigen is currently unknown.

TCRdb ran MiXCR on the reads and lists one entry per CDR3 protein. The sample includes some 560,000 distinct CDR3 sequences, around 40% of them seen just once. The chain recombines TRBV18 with TRBJ2-3; TRBD2 is a possible D gene (6 bases). Sequences were derived from cultured PBMCs, sampled from culture after CMV antigen stimulation. This TCR derives from a human donor in good health (CMV status not recorded). Some clones in this sample may be carry-over from other donors' samples. The CDR3 DNA follows: TGTGCCAGCTCACCACCGGCGGGGACAGATACGCAGTATTTT. Its translation is CASSPPAGTDTQYF. The entire variable domain, with the rest obtained from reference TRBV18 and TRBJ2-3, is as follows: NAGVMQNPRHLVRRRGQEARLRCSPMKGHSHVYWYRQLPEEGLKFMVYLQKENIIDESGMPKERFSAEFPKEGPSILRIQQVVRGDSAAYFCASSPPAGTDTQYFGPGTRLTVL.